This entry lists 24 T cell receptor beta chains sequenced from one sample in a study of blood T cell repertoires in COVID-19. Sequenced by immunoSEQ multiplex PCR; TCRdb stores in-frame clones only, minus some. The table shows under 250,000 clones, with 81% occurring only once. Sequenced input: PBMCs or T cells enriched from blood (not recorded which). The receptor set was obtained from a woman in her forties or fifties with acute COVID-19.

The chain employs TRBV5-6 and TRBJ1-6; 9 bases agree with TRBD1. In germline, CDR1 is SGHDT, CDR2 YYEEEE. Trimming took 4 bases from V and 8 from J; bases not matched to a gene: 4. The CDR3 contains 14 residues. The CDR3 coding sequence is TGTGCCAGCAGCCCCCGGGACAGGGATTCACCCCTCCACTTT. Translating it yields CASSPRDRDSPLHF.

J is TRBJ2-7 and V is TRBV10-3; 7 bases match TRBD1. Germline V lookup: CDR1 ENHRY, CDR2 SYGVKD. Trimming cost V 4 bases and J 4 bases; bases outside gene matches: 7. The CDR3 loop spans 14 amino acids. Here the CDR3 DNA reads TGTGCCATCAGTGGCCCTGACAGGGCTTACGAGCAGTACTTC. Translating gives CAISGPDRAYEQYF.

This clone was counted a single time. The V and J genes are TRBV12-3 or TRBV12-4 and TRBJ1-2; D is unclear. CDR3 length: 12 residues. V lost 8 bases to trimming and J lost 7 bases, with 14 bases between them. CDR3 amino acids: CASSRLSGGYTF. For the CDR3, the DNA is TGTGCCAGCTCCCGTTTATCGGGTGGCTACACCTTC.

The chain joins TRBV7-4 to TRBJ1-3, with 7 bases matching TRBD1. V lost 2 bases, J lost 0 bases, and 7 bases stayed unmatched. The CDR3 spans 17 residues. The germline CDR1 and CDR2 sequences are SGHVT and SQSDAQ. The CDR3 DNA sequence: TGTGCCAGCAGCTTAATTGGGACAGTGAGCTCTGGAAACACCATATATTTT. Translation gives CASSLIGTVSSGNTIYF.

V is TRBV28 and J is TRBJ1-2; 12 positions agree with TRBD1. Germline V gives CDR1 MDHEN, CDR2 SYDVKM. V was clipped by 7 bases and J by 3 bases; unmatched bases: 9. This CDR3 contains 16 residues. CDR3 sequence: CASTLPGTGGDYGYTF. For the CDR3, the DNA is TGTGCCAGCACCCTACCCGGGACAGGGGGCGACTATGGCTACACCTTC.

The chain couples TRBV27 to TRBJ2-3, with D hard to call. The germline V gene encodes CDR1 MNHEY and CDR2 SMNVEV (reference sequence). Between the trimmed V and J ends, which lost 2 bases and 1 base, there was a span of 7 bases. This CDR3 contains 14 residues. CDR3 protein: CASSLGLRTDTQYF. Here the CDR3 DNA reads TGTGCCAGCAGTTTAGGCCTTCGCACAGATACGCAGTATTTT.

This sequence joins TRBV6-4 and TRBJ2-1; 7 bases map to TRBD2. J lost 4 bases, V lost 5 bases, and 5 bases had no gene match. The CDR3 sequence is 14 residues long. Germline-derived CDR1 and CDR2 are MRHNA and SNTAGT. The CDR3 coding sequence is TGTGCCAGCAGTCCGTTGGGAGGGTACAATGAGCAGTTCTTC. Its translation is CASSPLGGYNEQFF.

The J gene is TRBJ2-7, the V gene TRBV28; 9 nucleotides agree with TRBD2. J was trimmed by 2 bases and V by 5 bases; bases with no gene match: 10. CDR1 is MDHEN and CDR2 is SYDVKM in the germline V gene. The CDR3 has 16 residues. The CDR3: CASSISSGNYPYEQYF. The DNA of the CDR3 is TGTGCCAGCAGTATCTCTAGCGGGAACTACCCCTACGAGCAGTACTTC.

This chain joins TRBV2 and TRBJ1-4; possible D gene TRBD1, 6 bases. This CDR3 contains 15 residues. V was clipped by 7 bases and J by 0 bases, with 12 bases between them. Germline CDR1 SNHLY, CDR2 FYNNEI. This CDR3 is CASTSYRATNEKLFF. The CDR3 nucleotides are TGTGCCAGCACCTCCTACAGGGCAACTAATGAAAAACTGTTTTTT.

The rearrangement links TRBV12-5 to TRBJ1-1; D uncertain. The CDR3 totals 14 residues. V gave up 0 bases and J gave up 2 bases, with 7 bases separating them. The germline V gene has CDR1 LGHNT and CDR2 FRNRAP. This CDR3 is CASGLVGGNTEAFF. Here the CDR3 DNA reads TGTGCTAGTGGTTTGGTAGGAGGCAACACTGAAGCTTTCTTT. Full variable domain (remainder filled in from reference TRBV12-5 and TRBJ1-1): DARVTQTPRHKVTEMGQEVTMRCQPILGHNTVFWYRQTMMQGLELLAYFRNRAPLDDSGMPKDRFSAEMPDATLATLKIQPSEPRDSAVYFCASGLVGGNTEAFFGQGTRLTVV.

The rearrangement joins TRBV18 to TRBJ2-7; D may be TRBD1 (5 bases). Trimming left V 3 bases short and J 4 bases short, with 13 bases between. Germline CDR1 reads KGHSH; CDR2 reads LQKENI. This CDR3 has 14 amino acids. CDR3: CASSPSVRDYEQYF. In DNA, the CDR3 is TGTGCCAGCTCACCCTCTGTCAGGGATTACGAGCAGTACTTC.

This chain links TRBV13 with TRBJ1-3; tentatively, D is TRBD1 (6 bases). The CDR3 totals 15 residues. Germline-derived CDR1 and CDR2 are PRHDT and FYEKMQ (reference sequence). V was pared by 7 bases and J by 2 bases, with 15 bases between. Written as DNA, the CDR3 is TGTGCCAGCACCCTTGGGGGCAAGGCTGGAAACACCATATATTTT. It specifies CASTLGGKAGNTIYF.

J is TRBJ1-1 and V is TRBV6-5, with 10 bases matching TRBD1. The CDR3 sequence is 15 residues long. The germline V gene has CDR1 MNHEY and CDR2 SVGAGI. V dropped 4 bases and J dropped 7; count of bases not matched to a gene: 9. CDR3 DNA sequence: TGTGCCAGCAGTTGGCCGAACGACAGGGGGCTTGAAGCTTTCTTT. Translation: CASSWPNDRGLEAFF.

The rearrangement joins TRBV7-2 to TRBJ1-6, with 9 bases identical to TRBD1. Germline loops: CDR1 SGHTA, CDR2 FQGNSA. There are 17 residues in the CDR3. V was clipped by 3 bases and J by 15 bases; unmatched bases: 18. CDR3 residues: CASSFGLQGAGGVLLHF. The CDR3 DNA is TGTGCCAGCAGCTTCGGATTACAGGGGGCTGGAGGGGTTCTCCTCCACTTT.

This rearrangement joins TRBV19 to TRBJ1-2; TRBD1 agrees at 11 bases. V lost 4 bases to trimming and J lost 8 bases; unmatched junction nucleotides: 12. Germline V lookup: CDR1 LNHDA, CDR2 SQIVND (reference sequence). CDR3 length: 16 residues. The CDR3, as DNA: TGTGCCAGTAGTACGCAACCGGGACAGGGGGTCGCCGGCTACACCTTC. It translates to CASSTQPGQGVAGYTF.

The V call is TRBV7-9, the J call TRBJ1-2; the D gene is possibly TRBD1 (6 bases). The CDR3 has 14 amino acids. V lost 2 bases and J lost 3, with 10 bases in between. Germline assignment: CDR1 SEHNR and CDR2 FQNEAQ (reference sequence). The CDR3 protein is CASSLNRVDYGYTF. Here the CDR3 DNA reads TGTGCCAGCAGCTTAAACAGGGTGGACTATGGCTACACCTTC.

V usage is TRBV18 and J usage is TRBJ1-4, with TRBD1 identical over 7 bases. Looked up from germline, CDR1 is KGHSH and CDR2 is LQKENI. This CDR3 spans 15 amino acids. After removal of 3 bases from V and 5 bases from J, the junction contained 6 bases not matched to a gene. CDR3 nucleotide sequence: TGTGCCAGCTCACCCAAGACAGGGCAGAATGAAAAACTGTTTTTT. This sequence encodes CASSPKTGQNEKLFF.

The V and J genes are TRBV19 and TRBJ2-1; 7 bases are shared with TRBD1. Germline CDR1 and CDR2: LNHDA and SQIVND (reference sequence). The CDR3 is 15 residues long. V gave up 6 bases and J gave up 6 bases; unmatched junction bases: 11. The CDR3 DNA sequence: TGTGCCAGTAGAAGACAGGGACCTCAGGGCAATGAGCAGTTCTTC. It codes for CASRRQGPQGNEQFF.

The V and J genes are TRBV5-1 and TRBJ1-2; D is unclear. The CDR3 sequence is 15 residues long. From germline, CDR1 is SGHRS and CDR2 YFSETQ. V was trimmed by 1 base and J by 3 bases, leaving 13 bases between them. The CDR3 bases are TGCGCCAGCAGCTTGTACACACCACAAGACTATGGCTACACCTTC. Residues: CASSLYTPQDYGYTF.

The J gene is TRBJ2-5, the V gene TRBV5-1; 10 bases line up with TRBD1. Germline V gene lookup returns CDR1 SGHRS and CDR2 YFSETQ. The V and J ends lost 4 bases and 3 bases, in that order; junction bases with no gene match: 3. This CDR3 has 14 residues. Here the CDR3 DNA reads TGCGCCAGCAGCCCCGGGACAGGGGAAGAGACCCAGTACTTC. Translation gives CASSPGTGEETQYF.

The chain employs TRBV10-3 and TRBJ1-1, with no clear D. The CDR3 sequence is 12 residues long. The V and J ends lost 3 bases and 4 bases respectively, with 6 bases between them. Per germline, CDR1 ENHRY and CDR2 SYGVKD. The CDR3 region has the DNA TGTGCCATCAGTGATACGGGCACTGAAGCTTTCTTT. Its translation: CAISDTGTEAFF.

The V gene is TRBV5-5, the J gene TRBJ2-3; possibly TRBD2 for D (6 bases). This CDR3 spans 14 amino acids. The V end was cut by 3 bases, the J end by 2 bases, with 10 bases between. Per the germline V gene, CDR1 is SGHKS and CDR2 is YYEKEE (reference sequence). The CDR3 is CASSWGVHTDTQYF. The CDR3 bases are TGTGCCAGCAGCTGGGGGGTGCACACAGATACGCAGTATTTT.

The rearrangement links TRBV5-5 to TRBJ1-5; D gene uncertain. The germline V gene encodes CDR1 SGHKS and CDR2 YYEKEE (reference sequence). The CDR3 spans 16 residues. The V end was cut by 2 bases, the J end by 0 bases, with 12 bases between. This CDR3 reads CASSLLARLSNQPQHF. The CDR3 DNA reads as TGTGCCAGCAGCTTACTTGCTCGTCTTAGCAATCAGCCCCAGCATTTT.

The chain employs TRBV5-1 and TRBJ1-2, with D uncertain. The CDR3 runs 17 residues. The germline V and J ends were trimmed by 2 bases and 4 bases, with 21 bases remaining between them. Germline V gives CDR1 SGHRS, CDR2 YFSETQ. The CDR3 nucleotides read TGCGCCAGCAGCTTAGGGCAGGAGGAACCGCTGGGCTATGGCTACACCTTC. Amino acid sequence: CASSLGQEEPLGYGYTF.